This T cell receptor (beta chain) was sequenced in a study of cytomegalovirus exposure and HLA in healthy donors. Study-level findings and limits: Clonal expansion, a later analysis showed, was greater in HLA-associated TCR beta chains than in equally common others. The productive fraction for most TCR beta V segments was about 87% or about 30% in an earlier analysis. In a later analysis, a missense DCLRE1C variant was linked to TCR beta V- and J-gene trimming. Immune exposure information available was restricted to CMV serostatus.

This clone was observed a few times. The antigen remains unidentified. It was with 60 Vbeta and 13 Jbeta primers that the PCR ran. Profiled with immunoSEQ multiplex PCR; TCRdb holds only in-frame clones, not every one. The data show 90,000 or so clones, less than 80% seen once. This CDR3 is built from 14 residues. The germline gives CDR1 LGHNA, CDR2 YSLEER. V lost 1 base to trimming and J lost 2 bases, with 8 bases between them. The specimen was PBMCs. The chain couples TRBV4-3 to TRBJ1-1; unclear D gene. The sequence was obtained from a boy younger than 18 in good health and CMV-seropositive. DNA for the CDR3: TGCGCCAGCAGCCAAGGTGTAGCCAACACTGAAGCTTTCTTT. It specifies CASSQGVANTEAFF.